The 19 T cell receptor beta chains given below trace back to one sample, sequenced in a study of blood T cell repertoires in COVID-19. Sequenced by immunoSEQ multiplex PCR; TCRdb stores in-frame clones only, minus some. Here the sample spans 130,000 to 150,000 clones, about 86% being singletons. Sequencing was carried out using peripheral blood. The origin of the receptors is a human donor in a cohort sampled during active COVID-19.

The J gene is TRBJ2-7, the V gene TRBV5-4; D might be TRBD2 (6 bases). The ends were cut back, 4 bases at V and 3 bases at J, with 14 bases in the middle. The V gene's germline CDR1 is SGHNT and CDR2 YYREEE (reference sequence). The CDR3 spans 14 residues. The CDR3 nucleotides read TGTGCCAGCAGCCCGGGACTCGATTACTACGAGCAGTACTTC. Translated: CASSPGLDYYEQYF.

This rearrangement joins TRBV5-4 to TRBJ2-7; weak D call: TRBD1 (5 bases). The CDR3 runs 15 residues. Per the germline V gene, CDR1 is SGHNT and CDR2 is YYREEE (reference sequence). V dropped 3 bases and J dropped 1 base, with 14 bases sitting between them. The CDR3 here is CASSSGKGPSYEQYF. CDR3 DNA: TGTGCCAGCAGCTCAGGGAAAGGACCTTCCTACGAGCAGTACTTC.

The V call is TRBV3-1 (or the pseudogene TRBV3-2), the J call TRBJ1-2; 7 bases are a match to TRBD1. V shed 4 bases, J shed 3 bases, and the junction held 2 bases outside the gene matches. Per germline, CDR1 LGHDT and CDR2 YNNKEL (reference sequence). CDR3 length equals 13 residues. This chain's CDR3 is CASSLGTDYGYTF. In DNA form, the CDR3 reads TGTGCCAGCAGCCTCGGGACAGACTATGGCTACACCTTC.

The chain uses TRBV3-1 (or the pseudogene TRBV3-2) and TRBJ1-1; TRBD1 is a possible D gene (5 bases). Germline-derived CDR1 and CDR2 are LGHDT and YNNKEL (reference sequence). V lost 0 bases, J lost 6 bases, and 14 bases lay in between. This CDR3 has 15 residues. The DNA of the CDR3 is TGTGCCAGCAGCCAAGAAGGGCAGGGTACACCTGAAGCTTTCTTT. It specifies CASSQEGQGTPEAFF.

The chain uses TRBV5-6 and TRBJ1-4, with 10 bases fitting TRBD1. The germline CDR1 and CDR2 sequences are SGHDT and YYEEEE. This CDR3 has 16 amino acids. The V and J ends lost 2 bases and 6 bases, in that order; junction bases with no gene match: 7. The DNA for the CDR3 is TGTGCCAGCAGCTTCGGATTCGGGACAGGGGATGAAAAACTGTTTTTT. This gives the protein CASSFGFGTGDEKLFF.

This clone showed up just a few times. The CDR3 region is CASSYSTAGRTEAFF. The CDR3 DNA sequence: TGTGCCAGCAGTTACTCGACAGCAGGACGTACTGAAGCTTTCTTT. V gene TRBV6-5 combines with J gene TRBJ1-1; D perhaps matches TRBD1 (5 bases). V gave up 0 bases and J gave up 5 bases, with 13 bases separating them. CDR3 length: 15 amino acids. Per germline, CDR1 MNHEY and CDR2 SVGAGI.

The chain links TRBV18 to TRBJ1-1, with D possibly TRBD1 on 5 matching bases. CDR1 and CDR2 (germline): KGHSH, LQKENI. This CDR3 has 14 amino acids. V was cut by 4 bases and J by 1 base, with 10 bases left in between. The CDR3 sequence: CASSQAQGNTEAFF. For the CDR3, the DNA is TGTGCCAGCTCACAAGCCCAGGGGAACACTGAAGCTTTCTTT.

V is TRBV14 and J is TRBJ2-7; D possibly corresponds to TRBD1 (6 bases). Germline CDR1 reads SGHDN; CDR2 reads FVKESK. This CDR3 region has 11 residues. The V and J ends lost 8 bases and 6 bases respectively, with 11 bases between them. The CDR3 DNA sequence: TGTGCCAGCTCCCAGGGGCCCGAGCAGTACTTC. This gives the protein CASSQGPEQYF.

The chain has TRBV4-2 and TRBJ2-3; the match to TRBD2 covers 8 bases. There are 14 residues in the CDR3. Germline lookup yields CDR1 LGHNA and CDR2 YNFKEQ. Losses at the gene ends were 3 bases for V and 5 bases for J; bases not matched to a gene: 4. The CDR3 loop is CASSQGTSRDTQYF. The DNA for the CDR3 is TGTGCCAGCAGCCAGGGGACTAGTAGAGATACGCAGTATTTT.

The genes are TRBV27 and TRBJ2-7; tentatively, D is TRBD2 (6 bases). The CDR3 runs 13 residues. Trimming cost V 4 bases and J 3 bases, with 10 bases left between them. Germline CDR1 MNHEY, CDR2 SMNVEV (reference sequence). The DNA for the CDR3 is TGTGCCAGCAGTTATAGCGGCCTCTACGAGCAGTACTTC. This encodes CASSYSGLYEQYF.

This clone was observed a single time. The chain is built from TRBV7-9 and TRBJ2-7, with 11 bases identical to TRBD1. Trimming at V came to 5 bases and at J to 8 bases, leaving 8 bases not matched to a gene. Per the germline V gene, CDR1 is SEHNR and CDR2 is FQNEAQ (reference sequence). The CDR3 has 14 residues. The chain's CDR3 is CASSEPGTGGKQYF. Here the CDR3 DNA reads TGTGCCAGCAGCGAACCCGGGACAGGGGGTAAGCAGTACTTC.

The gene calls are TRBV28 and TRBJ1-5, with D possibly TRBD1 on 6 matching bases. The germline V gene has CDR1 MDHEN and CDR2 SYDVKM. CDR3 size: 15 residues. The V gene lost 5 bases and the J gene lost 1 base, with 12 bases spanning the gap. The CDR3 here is CASSHSGQSNQPQHF. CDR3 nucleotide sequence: TGTGCCAGCAGTCACTCAGGACAGAGCAATCAGCCCCAGCATTTT.

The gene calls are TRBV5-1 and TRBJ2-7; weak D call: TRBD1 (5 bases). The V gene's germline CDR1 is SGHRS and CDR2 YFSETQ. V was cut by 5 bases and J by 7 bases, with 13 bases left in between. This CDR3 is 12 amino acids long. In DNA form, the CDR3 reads TGCGCCAGCAGGGCCCAGGGCCAGGAGCAGTACTTC. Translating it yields CASRAQGQEQYF.

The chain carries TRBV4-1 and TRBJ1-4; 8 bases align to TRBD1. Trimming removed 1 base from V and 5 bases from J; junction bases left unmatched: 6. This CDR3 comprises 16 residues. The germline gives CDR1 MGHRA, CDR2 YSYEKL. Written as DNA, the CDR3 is TGCGCCAGCAGCCAAGGACTCCGGGACAGGAATGAAAAACTGTTTTTT. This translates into CASSQGLRDRNEKLFF.

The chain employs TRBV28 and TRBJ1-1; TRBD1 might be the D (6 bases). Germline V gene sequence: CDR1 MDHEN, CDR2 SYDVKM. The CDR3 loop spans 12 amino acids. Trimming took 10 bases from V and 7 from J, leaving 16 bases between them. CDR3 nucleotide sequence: TGTGCCACCAACAGGGATTTGCGTGAAGCTTTCTTT. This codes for CATNRDLREAFF.

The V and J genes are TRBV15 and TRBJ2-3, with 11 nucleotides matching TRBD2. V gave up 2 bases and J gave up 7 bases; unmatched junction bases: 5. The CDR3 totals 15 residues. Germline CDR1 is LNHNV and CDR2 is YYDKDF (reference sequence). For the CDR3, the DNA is TGTGCCACCAGCAGACCCGGGACTAGCGGATATACGCAGTATTTT. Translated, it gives CATSRPGTSGYTQYF.

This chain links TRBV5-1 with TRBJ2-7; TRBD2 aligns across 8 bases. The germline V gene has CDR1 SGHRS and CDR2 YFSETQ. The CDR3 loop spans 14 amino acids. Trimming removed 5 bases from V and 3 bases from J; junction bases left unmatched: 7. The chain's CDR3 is CASRPVAGGYEQYF. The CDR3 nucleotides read TGCGCCAGCAGACCCGTGGCGGGGGGCTACGAGCAGTACTTC.

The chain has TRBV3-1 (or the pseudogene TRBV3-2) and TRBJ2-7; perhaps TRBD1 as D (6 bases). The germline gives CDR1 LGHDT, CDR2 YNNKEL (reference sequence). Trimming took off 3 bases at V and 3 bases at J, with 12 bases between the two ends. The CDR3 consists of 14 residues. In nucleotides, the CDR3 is TGTGCCAGCAGCCACACAGGGCCCGTCTACGAGCAGTACTTC. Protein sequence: CASSHTGPVYEQYF.

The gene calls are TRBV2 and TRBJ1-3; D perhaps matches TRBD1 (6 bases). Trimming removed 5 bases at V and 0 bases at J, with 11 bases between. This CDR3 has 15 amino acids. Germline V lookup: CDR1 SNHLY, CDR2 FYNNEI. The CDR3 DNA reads TGTGCCAGCAGTCGCGGACAGCCCTCTGGAAACACCATATATTTT. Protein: CASSRGQPSGNTIYF.